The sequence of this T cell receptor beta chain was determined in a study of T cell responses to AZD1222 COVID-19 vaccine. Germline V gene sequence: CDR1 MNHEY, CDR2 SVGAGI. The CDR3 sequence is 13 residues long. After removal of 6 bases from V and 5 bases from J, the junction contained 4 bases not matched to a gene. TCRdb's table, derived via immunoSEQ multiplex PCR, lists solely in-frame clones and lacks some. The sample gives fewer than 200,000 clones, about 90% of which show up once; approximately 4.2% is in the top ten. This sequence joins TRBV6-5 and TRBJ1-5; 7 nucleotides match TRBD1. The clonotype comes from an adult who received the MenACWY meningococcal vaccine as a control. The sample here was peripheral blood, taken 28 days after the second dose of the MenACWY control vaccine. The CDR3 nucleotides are TGTGCCAGCAGACCAGGGGGGGATCAGCCCCAGCATTTT. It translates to CASRPGGDQPQHF.